This TCR beta chain was profiled in a study of vaccination effects on CD4 cells after COVID-19. Study-level background: After expansion with viral peptide pools in the ViraFEST assay, antigen-specific CD4+ T cells were sequenced. Either the mRNA-1273 or the BNT162b2 vaccine was given to participants as two doses. Regarding the study as a whole: Common cold coronaviruses were cross-recognized by only 1 of 255 vaccine-induced clones in healthy vaccinees.

The method was immunoSEQ multiplex PCR; TCRdb's version includes in-frame clones alone and lacks a portion of them. The sample yields more than 30,000 clones, 82% seen once. V was trimmed by 6 bases and J by 4 bases, leaving 11 bases between them. The CDR3 sequence is 13 residues long. Germline loops: CDR1 SGHTA, CDR2 FQGNSA. As to this clone: Its target is unknown.

Cells that had been cultured for nine to eleven days were the source of isolated CD4+ T cells. Half the medium was swapped for IL-2 medium on days 3 and 7. Sequencing used CD4+ T cells from PBMCs cultured without peptide, obtained before COVID-19 vaccination. The V gene is TRBV7-2, the J gene TRBJ2-3; D is perhaps TRBD2 (7 bases). This receptor was identified in a human donor who received a COVID-19 vaccine. CDR3 in amino acids: CASRGAGADTQYF. In DNA, the CDR3 is TGTGCCAGCAGGGGGGCGGGGGCAGATACGCAGTATTTT.